This T cell receptor beta chain was documented in a study of T cells after yellow fever vaccination. The study's findings and limits: Across the CD4 and CD8 compartments, a small share of clonotypes was present in both. The secondary response was weaker, and its peak arrived faster, on day 5 versus 15. Primary-vaccination clones mostly resurfaced post-booster (96% CD4, about 87% CD8). In FACS-sorted repertoires, abundant clonotypes from the bulk population could appear as contaminants.

This clonotype showed up many times. Its target is unknown. The CDR3 totals 14 residues. Germline loops: CDR1 SGHRS, CDR2 YFSETQ. V lost 0 bases to trimming and J lost 5 bases, with 12 bases between them. MiXCR, applied by TCRdb to the 5' RACE reads, yields one record per CDR3 protein. Of approximately 250,000 distinct CDR3 sequences listed, 3.6% are singletons. The sequence was obtained from a man aged 18 to 29 who received the YFV17D yellow fever vaccine. The sequences come from PBMCs, collected 15 days after the yellow fever booster vaccination. The chain joins TRBV5-1 to TRBJ2-7; D possibly matches TRBD1 or TRBD2 (5 bases each). The CDR3 region has the DNA TGCGCCAGCAGCTTGGGAGGGGCACTCGACGAGCAGTACGTC. Translated: CASSLGGALDEQYV.